The 11 T cell receptor beta chains reported below all come from one sample, sequenced in a study of vaccination and CD4 T cells after COVID-19. Cultured CD4+ T-cell DNA underwent Oncomine TCR Beta short-read sequencing. TCRdb ran MiXCR on the PCR reads and lists one entry per CDR3 protein. The data contain around 19,000 distinct CDR3 sequences, over 45% of them singletons. These receptors' antigens are unknown. Treatment indicated: approximately 9-day PBMC culture with coronavirus spike peptide pools or control peptides (ViraFEST assay). The sample consisted of CD4+ T cells from blood, cultured in vitro, taken before SARS-CoV-2 vaccination. The receptors originated from a human donor who had recovered from COVID-19.

This clonotype was seen more than once but under ten times. The V call is TRBV2, the J call TRBJ1-5; D gene unclear. The CDR3 covers 15 residues. V was clipped by 1 base and J by 0 bases, with 7 bases between them. Germline V CDR1 and CDR2: SNHLY, FYNNEI. DNA of the CDR3: TGTGCCAGCAGTGAAGTAAAGTATAGCAATCAGCCCCAGCATTTT. Translated, it gives CASSEVKYSNQPQHF. The variable domain in full, with the rest retrieved from reference TRBV2 and TRBJ1-5, is EPEVTQTPSHQVTQMGQEVILRCVPISNHLYFYWYRQILGQKVEFLVSFYNNEISEKSEIFDDQFSVERPDGSNFTLKIRSTKLEDSAMYFCASSEVKYSNQPQHFGDGTRLSIL.

This clonotype was counted only a few times. The rearrangement joins TRBV6-1 to TRBJ1-2; D unresolved. The CDR3 has 15 residues. Germline V gene sequence: CDR1 MNHNS, CDR2 SASEGT. V lost 1 base and J lost 4, with 13 bases in between. The CDR3 region is CASSEGVPSTYGYTF. Here the CDR3 DNA reads TGTGCCAGCAGTGAAGGGGTCCCTTCTACCTATGGCTACACCTTC.

The chain employs TRBV7-2 and TRBJ2-1, with 7 bases matching TRBD2. This CDR3 comprises 15 residues. CDR1 is SGHTA, CDR2 FQGNSA, per germline. V shed 2 bases and J 9 bases; nucleotides not matched to a gene: 10. The CDR3 loop reads CASSLSRGRRGEQFF. The CDR3 DNA follows: TGTGCCAGCAGCTTATCGCGGGGGAGGAGGGGTGAGCAGTTCTTC.

The chain links TRBV29-1 to TRBJ2-5; possible D gene TRBD1, 5 bases. V was shortened by 1 base and J by 4 bases, with 10 bases between the two germline ends. Germline V gives CDR1 SQVTM, CDR2 ANQGSEA. There are 13 residues in the CDR3. The CDR3 loop reads CSVEGRATETQYF. CDR3 nucleotide sequence: TGCAGCGTTGAAGGCAGGGCTACAGAGACCCAGTACTTC.

This clonotype was recorded once. The rearrangement uses TRBV28 and TRBJ1-1, with unresolved D. Germline values: CDR1 MDHEN, CDR2 SYDVKM. This CDR3 is 14 amino acids long. V was clipped by 5 bases and J by 4 bases, with 14 bases between them. CDR3 loop: CASSPPGVTTEAFF. In nucleotides, the CDR3 is TGTGCCAGCAGTCCCCCGGGCGTCACCACTGAAGCTTTCTTT.

V is TRBV7-6 and J is TRBJ2-1, with 8 bases fitting TRBD2. V lost 1 base and J lost 4; bases outside the gene matches: 15. Germline V gives CDR1 SGHVS, CDR2 FNYEAQ. This CDR3 contains 19 residues. CDR3: CASSLVRLERERSYNEQFF. CDR3 coding DNA: TGTGCCAGCAGCTTAGTCCGTTTGGAGCGGGAGAGATCATACAATGAGCAGTTCTTC.

CDR3 amino acids: CASSSSAEAFF. CDR3 DNA sequence: TGTGCCAGCAGCTCATCCGCCGAAGCTTTCTTT. The V call is TRBV11-2, the J call TRBJ1-1, with D unclear. The germline V and J ends were trimmed by 4 bases and 8 bases, with 8 bases remaining between them. From germline, CDR1 is SGHAT and CDR2 FQNNGV. The CDR3 has 11 amino acids.

This chain uses TRBV15 with TRBJ2-3, with 8 bases aligning to TRBD2. V was pared by 0 bases and J by 1 base, with 3 bases of the junction left unmatched. Per germline, CDR1 LNHNV and CDR2 YYDKDF (reference sequence). The CDR3 totals 16 residues. This CDR3 is CATSRDGGRRTDTQYF. In DNA form, the CDR3 reads TGTGCCACCAGCAGAGATGGCGGGAGGCGCACAGATACGCAGTATTTT.

The chain has TRBV5-6 and TRBJ1-1; TRBD1 matches 8 bases. V lost 4 bases, J lost 6 bases, and 8 bases stayed unmatched. Germline CDR1 and CDR2: SGHDT and YYEEEE. This CDR3 region has 14 residues. CDR3 loop: CASSPDRGRSEAFF. CDR3 nucleotide sequence: TGTGCCAGCAGCCCCGACAGGGGCCGGTCTGAAGCTTTCTTT.

J is TRBJ1-2 and V is TRBV20-1; 8 bases agree with TRBD1. Per the germline V gene, CDR1 is DFQATT and CDR2 is SNEGSKA (reference sequence). The CDR3 has 16 amino acids. The V segment lost 0 bases and the J segment 5 bases; nucleotides outside the gene matches: 11. CDR3 sequence: CSARERGQGLRYGYTF. Written as DNA, the CDR3 is TGCAGTGCTAGAGAGAGAGGACAGGGTCTTAGATATGGCTACACCTTC.

V usage is TRBV6-2 or TRBV6-3 and J usage is TRBJ2-3, with D uncertain. There are 14 residues in the CDR3. V was cut by 5 bases and J by 2 bases, with 11 bases left in between. Germline-derived CDR1 and CDR2 are MNHEY and SVGEGT. CDR3 coding DNA: TGTGCCAGCAGTAAGGGAACCTACACAGATACGCAGTATTTT. It translates to CASSKGTYTDTQYF.